The present T cell receptor (beta chain) was sequenced within a study of blood T cell repertoires in COVID-19. The data were produced by immunoSEQ multiplex PCR, yet TCRdb's version contains in-frame clones alone and is incomplete. Here the sample spans fewer than 350,000 clones, approximately 88% being singletons. The CDR3 runs 15 residues. Trimming stripped 5 bases from V and 6 bases from J, with 14 bases between. Per germline, CDR1 SNHLY and CDR2 FYNNEI. This clone has only a few counts. The rearrangement joins TRBV2 to TRBJ1-6; D might be TRBD1 (6 bases). The TCR comes from a man in his 60s who had recovered from COVID-19. What was sequenced was PBMCs or T cells enriched from blood (not recorded which). The DNA of the CDR3 is TGTGCCAGCAGTACACAGGGAGGGGCTAATTCACCCCTCCACTTT. It yields the protein CASSTQGGANSPLHF. The complete variable domain, with remaining parts taken from reference TRBV2 and TRBJ1-6, reads EPEVTQTPSHQVTQMGQEVILRCVPISNHLYFYWYRQILGQKVEFLVSFYNNEISEKSEIFDDQFSVERPDGSNFTLKIRSTKLEDSAMYFCASSTQGGANSPLHFGNGTRLTVT.